Following are 2 T cell receptor beta chains from one sample sequenced in a study of regulatory T cells in long-lasting Graves disease. Sample time point: persistent/refractory GD, antithyroid drugs over 5 years with positive TRAb. PBMC RNA was the source of the TCR library. Investigators prepared the TCR beta libraries by applying iRepertoire HTBI primers and Arm-PCR of CDR3 regions. TCRdb used MiXCR to reprocess the multiplex PCR reads, holding one entry per CDR3 protein. The table records approximately 470,000 distinct CDR3 sequences, around 20% of them present only once. The material sequenced was peripheral blood mononuclear cells (PBMCs), taken when the disease was refractory, from a patient treated with antithyroid drugs. These receptors all stem from a female donor with Graves disease.

Within the sample, this clonotype is medium-sized. The chain employs TRBV28 and TRBJ2-1; 11 bases match TRBD1. This CDR3 has 15 amino acids. V lost 5 bases, J lost 7 bases, and 7 bases stayed unmatched. Germline V gene lookup returns CDR1 MDHEN and CDR2 SYDVKM. The CDR3 bases are TGTGCCAGCAGTCTTGGACAGGGGGCTGAGAATGAGCAGTTCTTC. Amino acid sequence: CASSLGQGAENEQFF.

This clonotype came up a few times. The chain couples TRBV19 to TRBJ1-1, with a weak D call TRBD1 (6 bases). Trimming removed 3 bases from V and 3 bases from J, with 11 bases in between. Germline V gene lookup returns CDR1 LNHDA and CDR2 SQIVND (reference sequence). The CDR3 spans 14 residues. CDR3 region: CASSIWGLDTEAFF. In nucleotides, the CDR3 is TGTGCCAGTAGTATCTGGGGGCTGGACACTGAAGCTTTCTTT. Together with reference TRBV19 and TRBJ1-1, the CDR3 gives the full variable domain: DGGITQSPKYLFRKEGQNVTLSCEQNLNHDAMYWYRQDPGQGLRLIYYSQIVNDFQKGDIAEGYSVSREKKESFPLTVTSAQKNPTAFYLCASSIWGLDTEAFFGQGTRLTVV.